This T cell receptor (beta chain) originates from a study of Ad26.COV2.S vaccination and SARS-CoV-2 variants. The treatment denotes: roughly 20 received Ad26.COV2.S at low or high dose, single or two shots; 5 received placebo; per-sample allocation not given. Day 63 following the first vaccine or placebo injection was when the samples were taken. Notes on this clone: Its antigen is undetermined.

Study-level results: Greater spike-specific TCR breadth was seen in vaccine recipients than in placebo recipients. The analyses of TCR breadth and depth may have understated the size of total T cell responses.

TCRdb keeps only in-frame clones here, not all; method: immunoSEQ multiplex PCR. The sample has some 480,000 clones; roughly nine tenths are singletons. The CDR3 sequence is 15 residues long. Trimming pared 6 bases from V and 1 base from J, leaving 13 bases between. The germline gives CDR1 SNHLY, CDR2 FYNNEI. The genes are TRBV2 and TRBJ1-3, with D unclear. This material consisted of peripheral blood, taken in a trial of Ad26.COV2.S vaccine versus placebo. The TCR originated in a person between 18 and 65 years old who received the Ad26.COV2.S COVID-19 vaccine or a placebo. The CDR3: CASRLQTRSGNTIYF. CDR3 nucleotide sequence: TGTGCCAGCAGGCTACAAACACGATCTGGAAACACCATATATTTT.